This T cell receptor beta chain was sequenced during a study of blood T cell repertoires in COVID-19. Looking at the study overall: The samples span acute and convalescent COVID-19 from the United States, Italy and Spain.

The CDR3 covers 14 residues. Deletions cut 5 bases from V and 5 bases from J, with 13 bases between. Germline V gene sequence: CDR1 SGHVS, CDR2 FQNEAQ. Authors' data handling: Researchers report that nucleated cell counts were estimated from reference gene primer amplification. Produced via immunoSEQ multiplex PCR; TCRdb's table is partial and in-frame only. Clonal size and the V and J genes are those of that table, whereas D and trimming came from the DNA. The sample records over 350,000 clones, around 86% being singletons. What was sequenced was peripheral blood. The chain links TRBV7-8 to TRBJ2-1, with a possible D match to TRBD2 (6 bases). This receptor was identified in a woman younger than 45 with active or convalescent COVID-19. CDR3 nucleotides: TGTGCCAGCAGCCATGGGGACTCTCACAATGAGCAGTTCTTC. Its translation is CASSHGDSHNEQFF.